One sample yielded the 21 T cell receptor beta chains listed below, sequenced in a study of human T cells and chemical hapten exposure. The time point: patch test 1, 2 weeks after DPC sensitization. Indicated treatment: therapeutic diphenylcyclopropenone sensitization with weekly scalp DPC. MiXCR was run by TCRdb on the RACE reads, yielding one entry per CDR3 protein. The sample holds roughly 360,000 distinct CDR3 sequences; roughly 4.8% are singletons and the top ten take under 3%. The sequencing used whole blood, collected in connection with sensitization to the hapten diphenylcyclopropenone (DPC). These receptors were collected from a woman aged 45-65 years with alopecia areata. Some clones in this sample may be carry-over from other donors' samples.

This clonotype has at least ten counts. The rearrangement uses TRBV20-1 and TRBJ2-1, with D perhaps assigned TRBD1 or TRBD2 (5 bases each). V was trimmed by 5 bases and J by 7 bases, leaving 15 bases between them. The CDR3 has 13 residues. Germline CDR1 reads DFQATT; CDR2 reads SNEGSKA (reference sequence). CDR3 bases: TGCAGTGCTCCGGGGCTAGCTGGTAATGAGCAGTTCTTC. This translates into CSAPGLAGNEQFF.

V usage is TRBV18 and J usage is TRBJ2-7; 13 nucleotides match TRBD2. Germline CDR1 reads KGHSH; CDR2 reads LQKENI. The length of the CDR3 is 14 residues. Trimming cost V 6 bases and J 6 bases; bases outside gene matches: 5. CDR3 loop: CASSQGLAGSEQYF. The CDR3 DNA reads TGTGCCAGCTCCCAGGGACTAGCGGGATCCGAGCAGTACTTC.

This clonotype was picked up a small number of times. This rearrangement joins TRBV2 to TRBJ2-7; D is undetermined. The CDR3 covers 12 residues. The germline V gene has CDR1 SNHLY and CDR2 FYNNEI. Trimming took off 1 base at V and 4 bases at J, with 5 bases between the two ends. The CDR3, as DNA: TGTGCCAGCAGTGAAGTAGAGTACGAGCAGTACTTC. This gives the protein CASSEVEYEQYF.

This clonotype was seen ten or more times. The chain combines TRBV7-2 with TRBJ1-6; a possible D gene is TRBD1 (6 bases). From germline, CDR1 is SGHTA and CDR2 FQGNSA. CDR3 length equals 15 residues. Trimming took off 2 bases at V and 14 bases at J, with 19 bases between the two ends. The CDR3 region has the DNA TGTGCCAGCAGCTTACTAACTCCGGGACACGGTACCCTCCACTTT. Its protein product is CASSLLTPGHGTLHF.

In its sample, this clonotype was seen many times. This rearrangement joins TRBV6-2 or TRBV6-3 to TRBJ2-3, with TRBD2 matching 7 bases. Trimming took 2 bases from V and 3 from J; bases not matched to a gene: 8. Per the germline V gene, CDR1 is MNHEY and CDR2 is SVGEGT. The CDR3 is 16 residues long. The CDR3 DNA follows: TGTGCCAGCAGTTACGAAGTCGGGACTATGACAGATACGCAGTATTTT. Its protein is CASSYEVGTMTDTQYF.

This clonotype came up many times. V gene TRBV27 combines with J gene TRBJ1-4; a possible D gene is TRBD1 (5 bases). Germline CDR1 and CDR2: MNHEY and SMNVEV (reference sequence). V gave up 1 base and J gave up 8 bases, with 11 bases separating them. The CDR3 is 14 residues long. The CDR3 sequence: CASSLFGAGEKLFF. In DNA form, the CDR3 reads TGTGCCAGCAGTTTATTTGGGGCTGGAGAAAAACTGTTTTTT.

This clonotype was seen at least ten times. The chain has TRBV6-5 and TRBJ1-1, with D maybe TRBD1 (5 bases). This CDR3 comprises 12 residues. In germline, CDR1 is MNHEY, CDR2 SVGAGI. The germline V and J ends were trimmed by 2 bases and 5 bases, with 6 bases remaining between them. The CDR3 DNA reads TGTGCCAGCAGTTACGGGGGGACTGAAGCTTTCTTT. Amino acid sequence: CASSYGGTEAFF.

This clonotype turned up a few times. This chain uses TRBV9 with TRBJ1-2, with 7 bases lining up with TRBD1. CDR1 and CDR2 (germline): SGDLS, YYNGEE. Trimming removed 4 bases from V and 6 bases from J; junction bases left unmatched: 3. The length of the CDR3 is 12 residues. CDR3 loop: CASSTQGDGYTF. CDR3 DNA: TGTGCCAGCAGCACTCAGGGGGATGGCTACACCTTC.

CDR3 bases: TGTGCCAGCAGCAACGGACAGGGAATCTACACCTTC. Translated: CASSNGQGIYTF. The chain carries TRBV7-9 and TRBJ1-2; TRBD1 agrees at 8 bases. The CDR3 sequence is 12 residues long. Per germline, CDR1 SEHNR and CDR2 FQNEAQ (reference sequence). V dropped 5 bases and J dropped 10; count of bases not matched to a gene: 6.

V gene TRBV2 combines with J gene TRBJ1-2, with D maybe TRBD1 (5 bases). Germline assignment: CDR1 SNHLY and CDR2 FYNNEI. This CDR3 region has 13 residues. Trimming shortened V by 7 bases and J by 0 bases, and 9 bases separated the two germline ends. The CDR3 protein is CASTGTSNYGYTF. In nucleotides, the CDR3 is TGTGCCAGCACCGGGACTTCTAACTATGGCTACACCTTC.

This chain links TRBV30 with TRBJ1-3; D not resolved. CDR3 length equals 14 residues. The germline gives CDR1 GTSNPN, CDR2 SVGIG (reference sequence). V lost 5 bases and J lost 0, with 11 bases in between. CDR3 sequence reads: CAWWERHSGNTIYF. The CDR3 nucleotides are TGTGCCTGGTGGGAGAGACACTCTGGAAACACCATATATTTT.

This clonotype was counted at least ten times. The chain joins TRBV4-2 to TRBJ2-6; 7 nucleotides match TRBD1. Germline lookup yields CDR1 LGHNA and CDR2 YNFKEQ. Trimming at V came to 3 bases and at J to 2 bases, leaving 7 bases not matched to a gene. CDR3 length equals 17 residues. Written as DNA, the CDR3 is TGTGCCAGCAGCCACGCCTCCGACAGGGCTGGGGCCAACGTCCTGACTTTC. This translates into CASSHASDRAGANVLTF.

This clonotype appeared a few times. This chain uses TRBV21-1 with TRBJ2-2. TRBV21-1 is deemed a pseudogene. CDR3 length: 15 amino acids. This chain's CDR3 is CASSKKGKGTGELFF. The CDR3 bases are TGTGCCAGCAGCAAAAAAGGGAAGGGAACCGGGGAGCTGTTTTTT.

This clonotype has only a few counts. V and J are TRBV12-3 or TRBV12-4 and TRBJ1-5; D not certain. V lost 2 bases and J 2 bases, leaving 13 bases between the germline ends. This CDR3 spans 16 amino acids. The CDR3: CASSLRPSLGNQPQHF. CDR3 nucleotide sequence: TGTGCCAGCAGTTTAAGGCCGTCGCTTGGCAATCAGCCCCAGCATTTT.

This clonotype has ten or more counts. J is TRBJ1-1 and V is TRBV6-2 or TRBV6-3, with TRBD1 matching over 9 bases. The germline V gene has CDR1 MNHEY and CDR2 SVGEGT. J was trimmed by 1 base and V by 6 bases; bases with no gene match: 6. The CDR3 is 15 amino acids. DNA of the CDR3: TGTGCCAGCAGATGGGACAGGGAACAGAACACTGAAGCTTTCTTT. It codes for CASRWDREQNTEAFF.

The table lists this clonotype with a few counts. The chain combines TRBV6-5 with TRBJ2-5, with a possible D match to TRBD1 (6 bases). The germline V gene encodes CDR1 MNHEY and CDR2 SVGAGI. There are 15 residues in the CDR3. Trimming stripped 6 bases from V and 1 base from J, with 15 bases between. In DNA form, the CDR3 reads TGTGCCAGCAGGGACTCCCCAGGGGTCCAAGAGACCCAGTACTTC. It yields the protein CASRDSPGVQETQYF.

The sample holds a few counts of this clonotype. The chain uses TRBV5-1 and TRBJ1-6; 7 nucleotides match TRBD1. The CDR3 has 14 residues. With 0 bases clipped from V and 11 bases from J, the junction kept 5 bases outside the gene matches. Per the germline V gene, CDR1 is SGHRS and CDR2 is YFSETQ. As DNA, the CDR3 is TGCGCCAGCAGCTTGGACAGGGGTACGCCACCCCTCCACTTT. Its translation is CASSLDRGTPPLHF.

V gene TRBV6-1 combines with J gene TRBJ1-2, with D perhaps TRBD1 (5 bases). V dropped 7 bases and J dropped 0 bases, with 9 bases sitting between them. Germline V gives CDR1 MNHNS, CDR2 SASEGT. The CDR3 totals 13 residues. The chain's CDR3 is CASTLDTNYGYTF. In DNA, the CDR3 is TGTGCCAGCACTTTGGACACTAACTATGGCTACACCTTC.

The table lists this clonotype with a few counts. The chain is built from TRBV12-3 or TRBV12-4 and TRBJ1-3; no definite D call. Trimming removed 3 bases from V and 0 bases from J, with 9 bases in between. CDR3 length: 15 amino acids. The CDR3 region has the DNA TGTGCCAGCAGTTTGGCGGAAACCTCTGGAAACACCATATATTTT. Protein product: CASSLAETSGNTIYF.

The table lists this clonotype with many counts. The chain combines TRBV6-6 with TRBJ1-4; the D is unclear. Trimming removed 5 bases at V and 5 bases at J, with 3 bases between. CDR1 is MNHNY and CDR2 is SVGAGI in the germline V gene (reference sequence). This CDR3 comprises 11 residues. In DNA form, the CDR3 reads TGTGCCAGCAGTCAGAATGAAAAACTGTTTTTT. Translated, it gives CASSQNEKLFF.

This clonotype was observed at least ten times. The gene calls are TRBV29-1 and TRBJ1-5, with 8 bases lining up with TRBD1. Per the germline V gene, CDR1 is SQVTM and CDR2 is ANQGSEA. Trimming cost V 6 bases and J 7 bases; bases outside gene matches: 5. This CDR3 contains 12 residues. Here the CDR3 DNA reads TGCAGCGTAGGACAGGGAGGCCAGCCCCAGCATTTT. Amino acid sequence: CSVGQGGQPQHF.